This T cell receptor beta chain derives from a study of blood T cell repertoires in COVID-19. Across the study: COVID-19 samples, acute and convalescent, were from the United States, Italy and Spain. Sample material is recorded as cDNA or gDNA derived from T cells, B-cell-depleted T cells, or PBMCs.

Measured with immunoSEQ multiplex PCR; TCRdb has only the in-frame clones, and not every one. This table holds 250,000 or so clones, around 90% found once. CDR1 is SQVTM, CDR2 ANQGSEA, per germline. The germline V and J ends were trimmed by 3 bases and 3 bases, with 11 bases remaining between them. The CDR3 consists of 13 residues. The sample comprised peripheral blood. V gene TRBV29-1 combines with J gene TRBJ1-2; D is possibly TRBD1 (6 bases). The TCR sequence derives from a man older than 75 with acute or convalescent COVID-19. The CDR3 loop is CSVDFTGYYGYTF. CDR3 in DNA: TGCAGCGTTGACTTTACAGGGTACTATGGCTACACCTTC.